Below are 19 T cell receptor beta chains sequenced from a single sample in a study of blood T cell repertoires in COVID-19. The method was immunoSEQ multiplex PCR; TCRdb's version includes in-frame clones alone and lacks a portion of them. The sample has about 26,000 clones; about 85% are singletons. The sequencing input was peripheral blood. These receptors all come from a man between 50 and 59 years old with active or convalescent COVID-19.

The rearrangement links TRBV19 to TRBJ2-7, with TRBD1 matching over 7 bases. The CDR3 is 13 residues long. Trimming cost V 3 bases and J 6 bases; bases outside gene matches: 5. CDR1 and CDR2 from the germline V gene are LNHDA and SQIVND (reference sequence). CDR3 bases: TGTGCCAGTAGTATTGGACAGGTAGGCGAGCAGTACTTC. Amino acids: CASSIGQVGEQYF.

This clone has a handful of counts. The chain couples TRBV7-9 to TRBJ2-7; weak D call: TRBD2 (6 bases). The V gene lost 6 bases and the J gene lost 0 bases, with 21 bases spanning the gap. This CDR3 comprises 17 residues. In germline, CDR1 is SEHNR, CDR2 FQNEAQ (reference sequence). The CDR3 DNA reads TGTGCCAGCAGGTCGGGACTCAGGAGGGGAAGCTCCTACGAGCAGTACTTC. It encodes CASRSGLRRGSSYEQYF.

This clone was seen a single time. This sequence joins TRBV19 and TRBJ2-1, with D perhaps given as TRBD1 or TRBD2 (9 bases each). Per the germline V gene, CDR1 is LNHDA and CDR2 is SQIVND (reference sequence). The CDR3 sequence is 16 residues long. V dropped 5 bases and J dropped 1 base, with 15 bases sitting between them. Here the CDR3 DNA reads TGTGCCAGTAGTCTAGCGGGGACAGGGTCCTACAATGAGCAGTTCTTC. Translating it yields CASSLAGTGSYNEQFF.

This clone was detected only a few times. The V call is TRBV11-3, the J call TRBJ2-2; TRBD2 aligns across 12 bases. The germline V gene encodes CDR1 SGHNT and CDR2 YENEEA. CDR3 size: 18 residues. J gave up 1 base and V 5 bases, and 8 bases lay outside the gene matches. CDR3 loop: CASSRPSGGAENTGELFF. CDR3 DNA: TGTGCCAGCAGCCGTCCTAGCGGGGGGGCCGAGAACACCGGGGAGCTGTTTTTT.

The V and J genes are TRBV2 and TRBJ1-5; D uncertain. V lost 6 bases and J lost 7, with 13 bases in between. Germline CDR1 SNHLY, CDR2 FYNNEI. This CDR3 has 13 residues. The CDR3 here is CASRIIREQPQHF. Here the CDR3 DNA reads TGTGCCAGCAGGATTATTAGGGAGCAGCCCCAGCATTTT.

This clone was counted a single time. V gene TRBV12-5 combines with J gene TRBJ1-5; possibly TRBD1 for D (6 bases). Trimming took 2 bases from V and 10 from J, leaving 18 bases between them. Germline assignment: CDR1 LGHNT and CDR2 FRNRAP. This CDR3 has 15 amino acids. The CDR3 is CASGLSRGRGGPQHF. The CDR3 bases are TGTGCTAGTGGTTTGAGCAGGGGACGTGGCGGCCCCCAGCATTTT.

CDR3 residues: CASSVGPRTGDEQFF. For the CDR3, the DNA is TGTGCCAGCAGCGTAGGTCCCCGGACAGGGGATGAGCAGTTCTTC. The chain uses TRBV9 and TRBJ2-1; TRBD1 aligns across 9 bases. Trimming removed 0 bases from V and 8 bases from J; junction bases left unmatched: 6. The CDR3 length is 15 residues. Per the germline V gene, CDR1 is SGDLS and CDR2 is YYNGEE.

This clone appeared a single time. The CDR3 loop is CASRTDRDTEAFF. The CDR3 DNA is TGTGCCAGCAGAACGGACAGGGACACTGAAGCTTTCTTT. The J gene is TRBJ1-1, the V gene TRBV6-5, with TRBD1 identical over 8 bases. CDR1 is MNHEY, CDR2 SVGAGI, per germline. This CDR3 is built from 13 residues. J was trimmed by 3 bases and V by 6 bases; bases with no gene match: 3.

This clone occurred once. CDR3 bases: TGCAGCGTTGAAGTGGAAACAGGGGGGAATGAGCAGTTCTTC. Protein product: CSVEVETGGNEQFF. The chain joins TRBV29-1 to TRBJ2-1; 8 nucleotides align to TRBD1. CDR3 length: 14 amino acids. Trimming removed 1 base from V and 7 bases from J; junction bases left unmatched: 6. Germline-derived CDR1 and CDR2 are SQVTM and ANQGSEA.

This chain uses TRBV28 with TRBJ2-1, with 7 positions matching TRBD1. V was clipped by 7 bases and J by 6 bases; unmatched bases: 15. The germline V gene has CDR1 MDHEN and CDR2 SYDVKM. This CDR3 is built from 16 residues. The CDR3 reads CASKATGRHLRNEQFF. CDR3 DNA sequence: TGTGCCAGCAAAGCGACAGGGCGGCACCTCCGCAATGAGCAGTTCTTC.

The chain couples TRBV7-9 to TRBJ2-5; 8 bases are shared with TRBD1. The V gene's germline CDR1 is SEHNR and CDR2 FQNEAQ (reference sequence). The CDR3 sequence is 19 residues long. J gave up 3 bases and V 5 bases, and 20 bases lay outside the gene matches. The CDR3 DNA reads TGTGCCAGCAGCCTGTGCCCACCCGCCAAAGGACAGGGTAAAGAGACCCAGTACTTC. This gives the protein CASSLCPPAKGQGKETQYF.

CDR3 amino acids: CASSFRQGSNEKLFF. The DNA for the CDR3 is TGCGCCAGCAGCTTTCGGCAGGGTTCTAATGAAAAACTGTTTTTT. This sequence joins TRBV5-1 and TRBJ1-4, with D maybe TRBD1 (5 bases). Trimming cost V 2 bases and J 3 bases, with 11 bases left between them. This CDR3 has 15 residues. The germline CDR1 and CDR2 sequences are SGHRS and YFSETQ.

This clone is a singleton in its sample. The J gene is TRBJ1-4, the V gene TRBV28; 7 bases are shared with TRBD1. The CDR3 has 14 residues. Losses at the gene ends were 3 bases for V and 5 bases for J; bases not matched to a gene: 3. The germline V gene has CDR1 MDHEN and CDR2 SYDVKM. CDR3 in DNA: TGTGCCAGCAGTTTGAAGACAGGGAATGAAAAACTGTTTTTT. Amino acids: CASSLKTGNEKLFF.

This chain links TRBV10-1 with TRBJ2-2; 11 nucleotides line up with TRBD2. The germline CDR1 and CDR2 sequences are WNHNN and SYGVQD (reference sequence). The CDR3 is 15 amino acids. Trimming took 8 bases from V and 6 from J; bases not matched to a gene: 8. The CDR3 here is CASGSSGRRAGELFF. The CDR3 DNA reads TGCGCCAGCGGGTCTAGCGGGAGGAGGGCCGGGGAGCTGTTTTTT.

This chain uses TRBV24-1 with TRBJ2-5; weak D call: TRBD1 (5 bases). The V and J ends lost 2 bases and 1 base respectively, with 7 bases between them. This CDR3 comprises 14 residues. Germline CDR1 reads KGHDR; CDR2 reads SFDVKD. CDR3 DNA: TGTGCCACCAGTGATTACAGGACCCAAGAGACCCAGTACTTC. Protein: CATSDYRTQETQYF.

This sequence joins TRBV11-3 and TRBJ1-1; 7 positions match TRBD1. Germline V lookup: CDR1 SGHNT, CDR2 YENEEA. J lost 0 bases, V lost 0 bases, and 4 bases had no gene match. This CDR3 region has 16 residues. CDR3: CASSLDRDSLNTEAFF. In DNA form, the CDR3 reads TGTGCCAGCAGCTTAGATCGGGACAGTCTGAACACTGAAGCTTTCTTT. The full variable domain, rest sourced from reference TRBV11-3 and TRBJ1-1, is EAGVVQSPRYKIIEKKQPVAFWCNPISGHNTLYWYLQNLGQGPELLIRYENEEAVDDSQLPKDRFSAERLKGVDSTLKIQPAELGDSAVYLCASSLDRDSLNTEAFFGQGTRLTVV.

This rearrangement joins TRBV11-2 to TRBJ2-2; tentative D call: TRBD2 (6 bases). This CDR3 has 16 amino acids. CDR1 and CDR2 (germline): SGHAT, FQNNGV. The V end lost 3 bases, the J end lost 7 bases, and 18 bases lay between the germline ends. The CDR3 sequence: CASSFGSALAHGELFF. Written as DNA, the CDR3 is TGTGCCAGCAGCTTTGGTTCCGCACTAGCCCACGGGGAGCTGTTTTTT.

CDR3: CASSGGTGDNQPQHF. The DNA for the CDR3 is TGTGCCAGCAGCGGCGGGACAGGGGACAATCAGCCCCAGCATTTT. V gene TRBV5-4 combines with J gene TRBJ1-5, with TRBD1 matching 10 bases. The CDR3 has 15 amino acids. Losses at the gene ends were 4 bases for V and 3 bases for J; bases not matched to a gene: 4. CDR1 SGHNT and CDR2 YYREEE come from the germline V gene (reference sequence).

The V call is TRBV3-1 (or the pseudogene TRBV3-2), the J call TRBJ2-3; D uncertain. V dropped 0 bases and J dropped 2 bases, with 9 bases sitting between them. Germline loops: CDR1 LGHDT, CDR2 YNNKEL (reference sequence). This CDR3 spans 15 amino acids. CDR3 sequence reads: CASSQEEAYTDTQYF. CDR3 sequence (DNA): TGTGCCAGCAGCCAAGAGGAAGCGTACACAGATACGCAGTATTTT.